What follows describes a single TCR beta chain. Its antigen is currently unknown. This entry belongs to a study of cytotoxic CD8 clonotypes in ibrutinib-treated CLL. The study's findings and limits: Baseline levels were approached again at progression, after clonality had risen at ibrutinib response. Baseline-level clonality went beyond age-matched healthy donors and moved in step with circulating CD8+ T-cell counts. Sustained-remission and progressing patients had unequal sampling times.

Clones were sequenced by immunoSEQ multiplex PCR, and TCRdb holds only the in-frame ones, with some missing. In the table there are roughly 160,000 clones, over 65% of which are singletons. From germline, CDR1 is SGHRS and CDR2 YFSETQ. CDR3 length: 16 amino acids. V shed 0 bases, J shed 8 bases, and the junction held 11 bases outside the gene matches. The gene calls are TRBV5-1 and TRBJ2-1, with TRBD1 matching over 7 bases. The source of this sequence is a human donor with chronic lymphocytic leukemia. Sequenced here: PBMCs, sampled after 12 months of ibrutinib treatment. CDR3 nucleotides: TGCGCCAGCAGCTTGGCCCGGGACAGTATTTCCGATGAGCAGTTCTTC. It yields the protein CASSLARDSISDEQFF.